This TCR beta chain was profiled in a study of T cell clones after liver transplantation (dated by TCRdb to between 2017 and 2020). As for the study more broadly: The samples were obtained from ITN030ST, a randomized trial that attempted immunosuppression withdrawal within 2 years after liver transplantation. As an antigen-independent comparator for the donor-reactive sequences, third party-reactive TCRbeta sequences from pre-transplant MLRs were identified as well. Of the 8 liver transplant recipients making up the studied cohort, 3 were classified as tolerant and 5 as non-tolerant. Blood samples were collected pre-transplant, pre-randomization before withdrawal, and post-randomization after either full withdrawal or failed withdrawal. Donor-reactive T cell clones were identified by TCRbeta sequencing after a pre-transplant mixed lymphocyte reaction and then tracked in post-transplant blood. Until randomization at 12-24 months post-transplant, subjects were given standard immunosuppression, with no induction therapy. Tolerance meant complete immunosuppression withdrawal for at least one year without liver enzymes rising beyond twice the upper limit of normal. Of the eight recipients, a few were HCV-positive, while the remaining recipients had been transplanted for non-autoimmune, non-viral indications. Overall study outcomes, separate from this receptor: The conclusions were preliminary, being limited by small, heterogeneous patient numbers and by non-standardized post-transplant time points. A significant post-transplant decrease in circulating donor-reactive CD4 TCRbeta sequences was observed in most of the 8 subjects, irrespective of tolerance or HCV status. In a couple of subjects, low numbers of available donor cells limited the measurable donor-reactive repertoire. When repertoire turnover was taken into account, detection of donor-reactive sequences was significantly reduced in 7 of 8 subjects for CD4 and in 8 of 8 subjects for CD8. Donor-reactive sequences declined more than third party-reactive ones, suggesting partial antigen-specific deletion unrelated to withdrawal success. Without allograft tissue specimens, donor-reactive T cells may have migrated into the graft rather than being deleted.

A remark on this clone: The target of this receptor is not known. It has no much larger one-base neighbor in the sample; base qualities were not kept.

Thawed unstimulated PBMCs were stained for CD3, CD4 and CD8 and FACS-sorted into CD3+CD4+ and CD3+CD8+ populations. Each of the 8 studied subjects was randomized to immunosuppression withdrawal. The Qiagen DNeasy Blood and Tissue Kit was used for genomic DNA isolation. Using immunoSEQ, frozen genomic DNA was subjected to high-throughput TCRbeta CDR3 sequencing, a process that included PCR amplification, mapping, bias correction and internal controls. On the authors' methods: Productive rearrangements were retained, and unique TCRbeta sequences were defined by the CDR3 nucleotide sequence together with the V and J gene. For classification of a sequence as donor-reactive, at least 5-fold expansion in CFSE-low cells relative to unstimulated pre-transplant cells and a frequency of at least 0.01% were required. To ensure at least 90% detection power, minimum frequency thresholds were set for each subject based on that subject's lowest-template unstimulated sample. Jensen-Shannon divergence between the top 1000 TCRbeta sequences post-transplant and pre-transplant was used to measure repertoire turnover. Two-sided Fisher's exact tests were used to test for changes in how often donor-reactive sequences were detected. Not all clones reach the TCRdb copy of this immuneACCESS table, which keeps in-frame sequences only. Checked studies attribute under half of the gap to unresolved V genes and leave the rest unexplained. From that table come the V and J calls and clone size; the DNA was used to work out D and trimming. In this sample the table shows 75,000 to 100,000 clones, 65% to 85% of which occur a single time. The ten largest account for approximately 0.43% of the sample.

This sequence originates from a human patient who received a liver transplant. Following a transplant, some T cells may be graft donor cells, not patient cells. This specimen consisted of CD4+ T cells from blood, obtained 46 months after liver transplant.

The DNA sequence is as follows: TGCGCCAGCAGCCGGTACAGGGGGCGTCTAGATACGCAGTATTTT. The translation is CASSRYRGRLDTQYF. The chain is made from TRBV5-1 and TRBJ2-3; 9 junctional bases match TRBD1. Trimmed from V: 4 bases; trimmed from J: 5 bases; junction bases lacking a gene match: 8. The CDR3 contains 15 residues, cysteine and phenylalanine counted. Only CDR3 DNA remains: 45 bases, in frame from the first base. In the germline V gene, CDR1 corresponds to SGHRS and CDR2 to YFSETQ. The variable domain in full, with residues beyond the CDR3 obtained from the reference TRBV5-1 and TRBJ2-3 genes, is KAGVTQTPRYLIKTRGQQVTLSCSPISGHRSVSWYQQTPGQGLQFLFEYFSETQRNKGNFPGRFSGRQFSNSRSEMNVSTLELGDSALYLCASSRYRGRLDTQYFGPGTRLTVL.